Sequencing of this TCR beta chain was carried out in a study of control samples from healthy donors and cancer patients. This clone was detected a few times. The table came from immunoSEQ multiplex PCR; TCRdb's copy has only in-frame clones and leaves some out. The sample gives fewer than 85,000 clones, 90% to 95% of which show up once; more than 15% is in the top ten. This CDR3 contains 14 residues. V shed 8 bases and J 3 bases; nucleotides not matched to a gene: 9. Germline CDR1 MNHEY, CDR2 SMNVEV (reference sequence). Sequencing was performed on blood. The chain joins TRBV27 to TRBJ2-7; 8 bases are a match to TRBD1. The clonotype comes from a man younger than 40 in good health. The CDR3 protein is CASAGQGFHYEQYF. DNA for the CDR3: TGTGCCAGCGCTGGACAGGGATTCCACTACGAGCAGTACTTC.